This T cell receptor (beta chain) was documented in a study of PD-1 blockade in classical Hodgkin lymphoma (dated by TCRdb to the early 2020s). Some background on the complete study: Nivolumab dosing was 3 mg/kg intravenously every 2 weeks, continuing until either disease progression or unacceptable toxicity. To define a peripheral blood immune signature of response to PD-1 blockade in classical Hodgkin lymphoma, the study combined TCR beta sequencing with CyTOF. The research as a whole found: The study was restricted to a single clinical trial cohort, and the causes of repertoire differences, possibly disease activity or prior therapy, were left undefined. A significant rise by C4D1 was seen in CD4+ but not CD8+ TCR diversity (p=0.0027 vs p=0.16), with the rise being most apparent in complete responders (p=0.02). Among trial patients, those achieving complete response had baseline diversity similar to that of newly diagnosed patients, while diversity was significantly lower in partial responders and progressors. Baseline TCR diversity was reported as lower in newly diagnosed patients than in healthy donors, and lower still in relapsed/refractory patients. Lower diversity was seen in patients whose nivolumab began less than 1 year after ASCT, and these patients were left out of later analyses so that immune reconstitution would not confound the results.

The CDR3 measures 16 amino acids from cysteine to phenylalanine. The kept DNA is CDR3 alone, 48 bases in frame from the first base. Based on the germline V gene, the CDR1 and CDR2 sequences are MNHEY and SVGAGI. The junction carries 17 bases between V and J, which are trimmed by 2 bases and 3 bases respectively. Genomic DNA was isolated using the Qiagen DNeasy kit from unsorted PBMCs as well as from negatively selected CD4+ and CD8+ fractions. TCR beta CDR3 regions were subjected to amplification by immunoSEQ multiplex PCR with primers that anneal to V and J segments. A synthetic immune receptor repertoire was used to minimize amplification bias, and remaining bias was computationally removed after sequencing. On the authors' methods: Custom Python scripts were used to quantify repertoire diversity as the Shannon entropy index. The unsorted, CD4+ and CD8+ repertoires were each analyzed separately, with the exception of combined analyses, where CD4+ and CD8+ sequences were merged in silico. A clone counted as expanded when the clone's frequency after treatment rose at least 2-fold relative to C1D1, and clones undetected at baseline were given a pseudocount of 0.5. Clones with 0 or 1 copy at C1D1 were defined as singleton clones, while clones with 2 or more copies were defined as non-singleton clones. By matching protein sequences in sorted samples from the same patient, clones expanded in unsorted samples were annotated as CD4+, CD8+ or unknown. Diversity changes from C1D1 to C4D1 were tested in paired samples using Wilcoxon tests. TCRdb retrieved this table from immuneACCESS and kept in-frame rearrangements only. Not all clones are present; in checked studies, unresolved V genes account for under half, and no reason is known for the remainder. V and J calls and clone size are copied from that table; D and trimming were computed from the DNA. The sample contains over 85,000 clones, roughly 91% of them found a single time. Together, the top ten hold 1.5% to 2.5% of the sample.

With respect to this clone: Its cognate antigen has yet to be identified. Per-base quality was not reported, and no clone a single base away is much larger than it.

The time point label, read with the paper, signifies: cycle 4 day 1 (C4D1), after about 6 weeks of nivolumab. Relapse after autologous stem cell transplantation had occurred in all trial patients, and cohorts A, B and C were distinguished by prior brentuximab vedotin exposure. The trial cohort was composed of approximately 60 patients with relapsed/refractory classical Hodgkin lymphoma, for whom complete response, partial response or progressive disease was recorded as best overall response. In the multi-cohort phase II CheckMate 205 trial, trial patients received single-agent nivolumab. An independent review committee assessed best overall response by applying the 2007 International Working Group response criteria. Trial PBMCs were collected immediately before nivolumab initiation (C1D1) and during therapy at cycle 2 day 1 and cycle 4 day 1. Peripheral blood was collected in 8 mL Vacutainer Cell Preparation Tubes, from which PBMCs were isolated by centrifugation and then cryopreserved.

The V gene is TRBV6-5 and the J gene is TRBJ2-7; there is no confident call for the D gene. Sequencing was performed on peripheral blood mononuclear cells (PBMCs), taken before the fourth cycle of nivolumab. This TCR was recovered from a human donor with classical Hodgkin lymphoma. CDR3 region: CASSYDPTTMVYEQYF. The DNA is TGTGCCAGCAGTTACGACCCTACTACCATGGTCTACGAGCAGTACTTC.